What follows are 27 T cell receptor beta chains derived from one specimen sequenced in a study of T cell clones after liver transplantation (dated by TCRdb to the late 2010s). The library was generated by the immunoSEQ multiplex PCR assay. TCRdb re-hosts the immuneACCESS table, in-frame sequences only. Its copies lack some clones; in the studies checked, an unresolved V gene accounts for under half of them, and the cause for the rest is not known. For this sample the table gives about 11,000 clones, of which over 55% were detected only once. The ten largest clones take up about 22% of the sample. Sequencing used CD4+ T cells from blood, obtained around 32 months after liver transplant. Receptor source: a human patient who received a liver transplant. Following a transplant, some T lymphocytes may have been derived from the graft donor.

This clone is medium-sized within its sample. The chain uses TRBV5-4 and TRBJ1-2; 9 nucleotides line up with TRBD1. Germline V gives CDR1 SGHNT, CDR2 YYREEE (reference sequence). CDR3 size: 16 residues. The junction had 14 bases not matched to a gene; V was cut back by 3 bases and J by 8 bases. The CDR3 here is CASSSTAKQGADGYTF. The CDR3 bases are TGTGCCAGCAGCTCCACCGCGAAACAGGGGGCGGACGGCTACACCTTC.

The chain has TRBV11-2 and TRBJ2-7; D remains unclear. Germline CDR1 SGHAT, CDR2 FQNNGV. CDR3 length: 12 residues. The V end was cut by 5 bases, the J end by 6 bases, with 11 bases between. The CDR3 DNA is TGTGCCAGCAGCCGCTACTCTATCGAGCAGTACTTC. Translated, it gives CASSRYSIEQYF. Combining the CDR3 with reference TRBV11-2 and TRBJ2-7 gives the whole variable domain EAGVAQSPRYKIIEKRQSVAFWCNPISGHATLYWYQQILGQGPKLLIQFQNNGVVDDSQLPKDRFSAERLKGVDSTLKIQPAKLEDSAVYLCASSRYSIEQYFGPGTRLTVT.

The table lists this clone with a few counts. CDR3 region: CAWSVRGVEAFF. CDR3 nucleotide sequence: TGTGCCTGGAGTGTTCGGGGTGTTGAAGCTTTCTTT. The chain uses TRBV30 and TRBJ1-1, with D unclear. Trimming pared 0 bases from V and 7 bases from J, leaving 9 bases between. The CDR3 covers 12 residues. Germline V CDR1 and CDR2: GTSNPN, SVGIG (reference sequence).

The V and J genes are TRBV20-1 and TRBJ2-1; possible D gene TRBD1, 6 bases. V lost 4 bases and J lost 13, with 11 bases in between. This CDR3 spans 10 amino acids. Germline lookup yields CDR1 DFQATT and CDR2 SNEGSKA (reference sequence). Here the CDR3 reads CSAKGELQFF. Here the CDR3 DNA reads TGCAGTGCTAAGGGGGAACTCCAGTTCTTC.

The V call is TRBV15, the J call TRBJ2-5; D ambiguous. The ends were cut back, 4 bases at V and 5 bases at J, with 5 bases in the middle. The germline gives CDR1 LNHNV, CDR2 YYDKDF (reference sequence). This CDR3 is built from 11 residues. The CDR3 region is CATSIRETQYF. CDR3 nucleotides: TGTGCCACCAGCATACGGGAGACCCAGTACTTC.

This chain connects TRBV29-1 to TRBJ1-4, with D possibly being TRBD1 (5 bases). Germline lookup yields CDR1 SQVTM and CDR2 ANQGSEA. This CDR3 region has 14 residues. V was pared by 7 bases and J by 5 bases, with 17 bases between. The DNA for the CDR3 is TGCAGCGGTACCGGGGGTAGCGCGAATGAAAAACTGTTTTTT. As protein: CSGTGGSANEKLFF.

This clone appeared a single time. The chain is built from TRBV7-2 and TRBJ1-5; no clear D. Germline assignment: CDR1 SGHTA and CDR2 FQGNSA. This CDR3 comprises 17 residues. V lost 0 bases and J 2 bases, leaving 14 bases between the germline ends. CDR3 in amino acids: CASSLAYPSPGNQPQHF. For the CDR3, the DNA is TGTGCCAGCAGCTTAGCGTATCCGTCCCCTGGCAATCAGCCCCAGCATTTT.

This clone was detected only once. This chain uses TRBV11-3 with TRBJ2-3; D may be TRBD2 (6 bases). The CDR3 is 17 amino acids. V shed 5 bases and J shed 0 bases, with 18 bases lying between them. The germline V gene has CDR1 SGHNT and CDR2 YENEEA. CDR3 protein: CASSPPIERVSTDTQYF. The CDR3 DNA sequence: TGTGCCAGCAGCCCGCCCATAGAGCGGGTAAGCACAGATACGCAGTATTTT.

V gene TRBV5-6 combines with J gene TRBJ2-3; a weak D match, TRBD1 (6 bases). V was pared by 0 bases and J by 2 bases, with 10 bases between. Looked up from germline, CDR1 is SGHDT and CDR2 is YYEEEE. The CDR3 contains 15 residues. The CDR3 sequence: CASSLGQGYTDTQYF. CDR3 DNA: TGTGCCAGCAGCTTGGGCCAGGGGTACACAGATACGCAGTATTTT.

The table lists this clone with a few counts. The CDR3 DNA reads TGTGCCAGCAGCACCGGAGCGGCAGGGGGGTCCTATAGCAATCAGCCCCAGCATTTT. Protein sequence: CASSTGAAGGSYSNQPQHF. V usage is TRBV21-1 and J usage is TRBJ1-5; TRBD1 is taken as the D call from the table, unchecked against the DNA. TRBV21-1 is labeled a pseudogene. The CDR3 contains 19 residues.

V usage is TRBV13 and J usage is TRBJ2-1, with D tentatively TRBD2 (6 bases). The CDR3 loop spans 15 amino acids. The germline V gene has CDR1 PRHDT and CDR2 FYEKMQ (reference sequence). V dropped 0 bases and J dropped 8 bases, with 14 bases sitting between them. The CDR3 loop is CASSLGGLPSYEQFF. The CDR3 DNA reads TGTGCCAGCAGCTTAGGGGGACTGCCCTCCTATGAGCAGTTCTTC.

V is TRBV27 and J is TRBJ2-3; D unresolved. Looked up from germline, CDR1 is MNHEY and CDR2 is SMNVEV (reference sequence). The CDR3 spans 15 residues. The V and J ends lost 7 bases and 1 base respectively, with 15 bases between them. The CDR3 region is CASTPLTRGTDTQYF. The CDR3 nucleotides are TGTGCCAGCACCCCCTTGACTCGTGGCACAGATACGCAGTATTTT.

This chain connects TRBV5-1 to TRBJ1-1; D gene ambiguous. The CDR3 is made up of 11 amino acids. Germline-derived CDR1 and CDR2 are SGHRS and YFSETQ. V was pared by 0 bases and J by 5 bases, with 2 bases between. CDR3 protein: CASSLGTEAFF. The DNA of the CDR3 is TGCGCCAGCAGCTTGGGAACTGAAGCTTTCTTT.

The chain carries TRBV4-2 and TRBJ1-2; TRBD1 matches 12 bases. Trimming removed 3 bases from V and 8 bases from J; junction bases left unmatched: 10. Per germline, CDR1 LGHNA and CDR2 YNFKEQ. The CDR3 is made up of 16 amino acids. The DNA for the CDR3 is TGTGCCAGCAGCCAGGAACCGGGACAGGGGGCGGACGGCTACACCTTC. Translation: CASSQEPGQGADGYTF.

The chain joins TRBV27 to TRBJ2-3, with D perhaps TRBD1 or TRBD2 (5 bases each). Germline V gene data show CDR1 as MNHEY and CDR2 as SMNVEV (reference sequence). The CDR3 covers 13 residues. V shed 6 bases and J shed 4 bases, with 11 bases lying between them. CDR3 coding DNA: TGTGCCAGCAGACCGAGGGGTCCAGATACGCAGTATTTT. Amino acid sequence: CASRPRGPDTQYF.

The V and J genes are TRBV23-1 and TRBJ2-6; 8 bases line up with TRBD1. TRBV23-1 is an ORF; its function is uncertain. This CDR3 has 20 amino acids. The V and J ends lost 0 bases and 0 bases, in that order; junction bases with no gene match: 10. Written as DNA, the CDR3 is TGCGCCAGCAGTCAATCCTTAGGGACAGGTGGGCTCTCTGGGGCCAACGTCCTGACTTTC. Protein sequence: CASSQSLGTGGLSGANVLTF.

V gene TRBV6-6 combines with J gene TRBJ2-4; D might be TRBD2 (6 bases). The CDR3 consists of 14 residues. Germline-derived CDR1 and CDR2 are MNHNY and SVGAGI (reference sequence). DNA of the CDR3: TGTGCGCCTAACCCGGGGGTCGGCAAAAACATTCAGTACTTC. Residues: CAPNPGVGKNIQYF.

The V gene is TRBV19, the J gene TRBJ2-2; 8 bases align to TRBD1. The CDR3 consists of 15 residues. CDR1 and CDR2 (germline): LNHDA, SQIVND (reference sequence). V lost 3 bases and J lost 0; bases outside the gene matches: 0. The DNA of the CDR3 is TGTGCCAGTAGTATGGGACAGGCGAACACCGGGGAGCTGTTTTTT. Translating it yields CASSMGQANTGELFF.

This sequence joins TRBV27 and TRBJ1-5; the D is unclear. Germline lookup yields CDR1 MNHEY and CDR2 SMNVEV (reference sequence). The CDR3 loop spans 15 amino acids. Trimming took off 5 bases at V and 0 bases at J, with 11 bases between the two ends. CDR3 DNA: TGTGCCAGCAGTCCCCAGATATATAGCAATCAGCCCCAGCATTTT. It specifies CASSPQIYSNQPQHF.

The chain employs TRBV7-2 and TRBJ1-5, with no clear D. V was trimmed by 0 bases and J by 0 bases, leaving 6 bases between them. Germline assignment: CDR1 SGHTA and CDR2 FQGNSA. The CDR3 totals 15 residues. CDR3 residues: CASSLALGSNQPQHF. The CDR3 nucleotides read TGTGCCAGCAGCTTAGCGCTGGGTAGCAATCAGCCCCAGCATTTT.

By its share, this clone is medium-sized. The V gene is TRBV11-3, the J gene TRBJ2-2; TRBD1 might be the D (6 bases). This CDR3 spans 19 amino acids. Germline values: CDR1 SGHNT, CDR2 YENEEA. V was cut by 0 bases and J by 5 bases, with 22 bases left in between. The CDR3 sequence: CASSLDSPTTLRGTGELFF. CDR3 nucleotides: TGTGCCAGCAGCTTAGATTCTCCAACTACCCTGAGGGGGACCGGGGAGCTGTTTTTT.

In this sample, this clone turned up a few times. The genes are TRBV6-1 and TRBJ1-1; TRBD1 matches 10 bases. V dropped 3 bases and J dropped 10; count of bases not matched to a gene: 11. The CDR3 has 15 amino acids. Germline V CDR1 and CDR2: MNHNS, SASEGT. CDR3 nucleotides: TGTGCCAGCAGTGAGCCCGGGACAGGGGTCGTCGGAGCTTTCTTT. The encoded protein is CASSEPGTGVVGAFF.

This clone appeared a single time. The chain has TRBV7-2 and TRBJ2-3; no firm D call. From germline, CDR1 is SGHTA and CDR2 FQGNSA. The CDR3 is made up of 16 amino acids. Trimming stripped 1 base from V and 0 bases from J, with 11 bases between. The CDR3, as DNA: TGTGCCAGCAGCTTAGTTGGCGGCTACAGCACAGATACGCAGTATTTT. This sequence encodes CASSLVGGYSTDTQYF.

The chain carries TRBV9 and TRBJ1-1; D gene ambiguous. The germline V and J ends were trimmed by 0 bases and 4 bases, with 7 bases remaining between them. Germline V CDR1 and CDR2: SGDLS, YYNGEE. This CDR3 region has 13 residues. The CDR3 region is CASSVGMGTEAFF. CDR3 nucleotide sequence: TGTGCCAGCAGCGTAGGTATGGGCACTGAAGCTTTCTTT.

V usage is TRBV4-3 and J usage is TRBJ2-7; D assignment may be TRBD1 or TRBD2 (5 bases each). Trimming cost V 0 bases and J 4 bases, with 10 bases left between them. The CDR3 has 14 residues. The germline gives CDR1 LGHNA, CDR2 YSLEER. The CDR3 spells CASSQERGPYEQYV. CDR3 nucleotides: TGCGCCAGCAGCCAAGAGAGGGGCCCTTACGAGCAGTACGTC.

This chain joins TRBV7-9 and TRBJ2-1; 8 bases match TRBD1. V was pared by 6 bases and J by 3 bases, with 10 bases of the junction left unmatched. The CDR3 contains 16 residues. CDR1 and CDR2 (germline): SEHNR, FQNEAQ (reference sequence). The CDR3 DNA reads as TGTGCCAGCAGTTCAAACCGGGACAGGCACTACAATGAGCAGTTCTTC. This gives the protein CASSSNRDRHYNEQFF.

The CDR3, as DNA: TGTGCCAGCAGCTTCCTCCAGGCCCTCTCTGGAAACACCATATATTTT. This codes for CASSFLQALSGNTIYF. The chain carries TRBV7-7 and TRBJ1-3, with D unclear. The CDR3 contains 16 residues. V shed 3 bases and J shed 0 bases, with 12 bases lying between them. CDR1 is SSHAT and CDR2 is FNYEAQ in the germline V gene (reference sequence).